What follows is one T cell receptor (beta chain) and its context. The antigen this receptor binds is unknown. Being one base from a much bigger clone, this may be a read error. This entry is derived from a study of molecular identifiers for immune sequencing clone quantification (dated by TCRdb to 2016 to 2019). Context from the whole study: In a replicate experiment, RNA from about 21,000 or 97,000 naive CD8 T cells was split into five aliquots, four of which were sequenced. This methods study benchmarked molecular-identifier clustering-based TCR repertoire sequencing (MIDCIRS) and TCR RNA copy counting, using CD8 T cells to do so. Study-level results and caveats: The naive libraries included spiked-in Jurkat TCR RNA (about ten copies' worth), and this RNA is not part of the donor repertoire. In CMV-specific effector cells, clones with more than 20 RNA copies contained over 97% of molecules, whereas in naive cells such clones contained under 1% of molecules. When barcode sub-clustering was not used, chimeric consensus sequences inflated TCR diversity, with chimeras reaching as high as 47%. Highly expanded clone sizes could be underestimated because identical TCR molecules may share a barcode. A single cell's worth of spiked-in Jurkat TCR RNA was reported detectable even among one million naive CD8 T cells. Modeling indicated roughly 3.2 TCR RNA copies recovered per cell, compared with around 10 by digital PCR, which implies a capture efficiency of about 31%.

The library came from PCR. The instrument was an Illumina HiSeq 4000. Bulk TCR libraries were generated as previously described, with the TCR primers listed in Table S5 used. The Qiagen AllPrep DNA/RNA kit was used to purify total RNA. Reads from multiple sequencing runs of the same library were pooled before analysis. As for the authors' bioinformatics: Reads were retained only if an exact TCR constant sequence was present, and the retained reads were trimmed to 150 nt and grouped according to their 12-nt molecular barcodes. Reads inside each barcode group were sub-clustered using a 15% Levenshtein threshold, and a quality-weighted consensus sequence was constructed for each RNA molecule. Non-functional sequences were excluded, and lower-count sequences lying one edit away from another sequence were also excluded. On the basis of fitting two negative binomial distributions, barcode sub-clusters with fewer than 20% of the maximum read count were discarded. Starting from the raw public reads, TCRdb applied fastp trimming at Q25, assembled clones with MiXCR and retained in-frame beta chains. Under each unique CDR3 protein, matching rows form one entry showing the most common genes and DNA. The authors' filters were not applied to this entry. Present in this sample are 250,000 to 350,000 distinct CDR3 sequences, around a fifth of which were seen just once. The ten largest make up about 0.81% of the sample.

Libraries of naive CD8 T cells were generated from roughly 21,000 to 960,000 sorted cells, with 10%, 30% or 50% of the purified RNA used. Naive CD8 T cells were FACS-sorted as CD8+CD4-CCR7+CD45RA+ on a BD FACSAria II into RLT Plus buffer. To test detection sensitivity, Jurkat RNA equivalent to more than 8 TCR copies was spiked into samples of about 20,000-1,100,000 naive CD8 T cells. CD8 T cells were enriched with RosetteSep CD8+ T Cell Enrichment Cocktail and Ficoll-Paque, followed by ACK red cell lysis. Sequencing was done on a sample of naive CD8+ T cells from blood, with Jurkat cell RNA spiked in. The sample's cell subset or site, from its label and the paper: FACS-sorted CD8+CD4-CCR7+CD45RA+ naive T cells. This TCR derives from a human donor in good health. Some libraries in this study had Jurkat cell RNA spiked in.

This receptor carries the CDR3 CTTKSGSSYEQYF. The nucleotides read TGTACCACAAAAAGCGGGAGTAGTTACGAGCAGTACTTC. The chain is assembled from TRBV28 and TRBJ2-7, and 8 bases in between align with TRBD2. Inclusive of the bounding cysteine and phenylalanine, the CDR3 is 13 residues long. The retained sequence is limited to the CDR3, 39 bases, with the frame set at the first base. From the germline V gene, CDR1 is MDHEN and CDR2 is SYDVKM.